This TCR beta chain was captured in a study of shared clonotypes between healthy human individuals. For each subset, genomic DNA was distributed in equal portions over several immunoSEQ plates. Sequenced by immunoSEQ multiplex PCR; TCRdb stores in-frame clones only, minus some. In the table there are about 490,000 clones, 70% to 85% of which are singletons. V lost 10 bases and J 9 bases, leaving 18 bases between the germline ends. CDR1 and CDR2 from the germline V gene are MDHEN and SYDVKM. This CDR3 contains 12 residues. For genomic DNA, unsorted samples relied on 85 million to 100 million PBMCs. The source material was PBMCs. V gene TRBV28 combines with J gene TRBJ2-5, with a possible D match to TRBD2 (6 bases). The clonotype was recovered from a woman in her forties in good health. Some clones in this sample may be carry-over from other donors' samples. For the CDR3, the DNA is TGTGCCACCCGAGAGGAGGGGAGACCCCAGTACTTC. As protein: CATREEGRPQYF.